This TCR beta chain was recorded in a study of Graves' ophthalmopathy and Graves' hyperthyroidism (dated by TCRdb to 2017 to 2018). With respect to the entire study: Hyperthyroidism was considered stable if no progression to ophthalmopathy occurred within 18 months of follow-up. The study used TCR beta repertoire signatures to distinguish Graves' ophthalmopathy from Graves' hyperthyroidism and to predict progression to ophthalmopathy. In total, 135 blood samples were TCR-sequenced: some 43 ophthalmopathy, approximately 80 hyperthyroidism and roughly 17 hyperthyroidism-to-ophthalmopathy patients. To explore V-J signatures that separate ophthalmopathy from hyperthyroidism, a discovery set of approximately 100 patients was enrolled, consisting of about 45 with ophthalmopathy and 57 with stable hyperthyroidism. An independent validation cohort was composed of 18 hyperthyroidism patients and around 16 patients who later progressed from hyperthyroidism to ophthalmopathy. In more than five hyperthyroidism patients, T-cell repertoires of thyroid tissue and blood were compared. Following sample collection, hyperthyroidism patients were given methimazole at a starting dose of 30 mg daily, and ophthalmopathy patients were given high-dose intravenous methylprednisolone. What the study reported, not specific to this receptor: In validation, the model predicted ophthalmopathy progression with about 71% sensitivity and roughly 78% specificity; around twelve predicted patients were CT-confirmed with GO in a median of approximately six months. No statistical method was used to predetermine the sample size, and group allocation was not hidden from the investigators. Most expanded thyroid clonotypes with frequency above 0.001 were also detected in blood, suggesting blood repertoires may reflect the thyroid immune response. The 13-signature model separated ophthalmopathy from stable hyperthyroidism with 85% to 90% sensitivity and about 81% specificity in cross-validation, and 80%/75% in the test set.

Hyperthyroidism patients were newly diagnosed, with disease duration under 2 months, and aged 18 to 65 years. Patients with other autoimmune diseases, uncontrolled infections, pregnancy or lactation were excluded. Clinical symptoms, serum thyroxine, TRAb, thyroid ultrasound and orbital computed tomography were used for diagnosis. Total RNA was extracted with Trizol reagent and quality-checked on an Agilent 2100 Bioanalyzer. TCR beta CDR3 regions were amplified from RNA transcripts for repertoire sequencing. HTBI primers and the Qiagen OneStep RT-PCR kit were used in a first-round RT-PCR, which was followed by a second-round multiplex PCR, size selection and purification. Libraries were sequenced on an Illumina HiSeq2000 using paired-end 100 bp reads. Per the authors' processing: Reads were processed with SOAPnuke, discarding reads with adapters, uncalled bases, mean Phred below 15, or no exact constant-primer or identifier match. High-quality paired reads were merged with COPE v1.2.5. Each unique nucleotide sequence was defined as a clonotype, and clonotypes were aligned to IMGT TRB V, D and J references with MiTCR v1.1. Only V-J combinations with frequency above 0.0001 were analysed, covering around 99% of repertoires. For each V-J combination, a TCR clonal expansion and chaos score was defined as the ratio of F50 clonal expansion to chaos observed in the TCRdist matrix. Welch's t-statistics and random forest were used to reduce the features to 13 V-J combinations, which were then used as input to a naive Bayes classifier. The Morisita-Horn index was used to measure how similar the thyroid and blood repertoires were. In TCRdb, the public reads were trimmed at Q25 with fastp and aligned with MiXCR, with productive beta chains retained. Each record represents a unique CDR3 protein, reported with the most common genes and DNA among its rows. The V and J calls and clone size come from TCRdb's table, not from the authors' own analysis. The sample table records some 1.1 million distinct CDR3 sequences; about 40% of these occur just once. Approximately 10% of the sample is taken by the ten largest.

The germline V gene (reference sequence) gives CDR1 as LNHDA and CDR2 as SQIVND. V is shortened by 9 bases, J by 4 bases, and the region joining them spans 13 bases. Including the terminal cysteine and phenylalanine, the CDR3 comprises 13 residues. The entry retains the CDR3 DNA only, 39 bases that are in frame from base 1. This clonotype was detected many times. No cognate antigen has been identified for it. No base qualities exist here, and no much larger clone lies one base off it. The rearranged segments are TRBV19 and TRBJ1-5; the D gene cannot be named for sure. The clonotype originates from an adult man with Graves' hyperthyroidism. Sequencing was done on a sample of peripheral blood or thyroid tissue (not recorded which). Read as DNA, the sequence is TGTGCCAGCCAGCCCCCGGGGAATCAGCCCCAGCATTTT. This sequence encodes CASQPPGNQPQHF.